A single T cell receptor (beta chain) is shown here with its context. Its target is not known. The sample originates from a study of cytomegalovirus exposure and HLA in healthy donors. Sequencing was performed with immunoSEQ multiplex PCR; in TCRdb, only in-frame clones are kept and a portion is missing. The table has under 400,000 clones, approximately 85% seen once. Findings and limits, study-wide: Reports indicated that the classifier achieved high specificity and sensitivity in diagnosing cytomegalovirus status.

The receptor's source is a young man in good health and CMV-seronegative. The source material was PBMCs.

This chain's CDR3 is CASSVAGGTEAFF. The CDR3 DNA reads as TGTGCCAGCAGTGTTGCCGGAGGGACTGAAGCTTTCTTT. The chain carries TRBV6-4 and TRBJ1-1; no clear D gene. With 4 bases removed from V and 5 bases from J, the gap between germline ends came to 11 bases. The CDR3 loop spans 13 amino acids. Germline V CDR1 and CDR2: MRHNA, SNTAGT.